Reported below is one T cell receptor beta chain. Its antigen is unknown. The data belong to a study of CD8+ T cells in alopecia areata. Study summary: Tofacitinib administration to treated patients was oral, at 5 to 10 mg twice daily.

Following extraction, RNA underwent reverse transcription to cDNA, which served as the sequencing template. The method was immunoSEQ multiplex PCR; TCRdb's version includes in-frame clones alone and lacks a portion of them. The sample has 150,000 or so clones; 58% are singletons. The V and J ends lost 4 bases and 1 base, in that order; junction bases with no gene match: 3. Germline V CDR1 and CDR2: SGHDT, YYEEEE. This CDR3 has 14 residues. Lesional scalp punch biopsies and peripheral blood were collected from alopecia areata patients. Study outcomes and limitations: It was lesional scalp, especially alopecia totalis/universalis, that showed higher clonality than normal scalp.

The sample in question was CD4+ T cells sorted from blood, obtained at week 0. The V gene is TRBV5-6, the J gene TRBJ1-1; TRBD1 agrees at 8 bases. The receptor's source is a human donor with alopecia areata. The CDR3, as DNA: TGTGCCAGCAGCCTGACAGGGGCGAACACTGAAGCTTTCTTT. It codes for CASSLTGANTEAFF.